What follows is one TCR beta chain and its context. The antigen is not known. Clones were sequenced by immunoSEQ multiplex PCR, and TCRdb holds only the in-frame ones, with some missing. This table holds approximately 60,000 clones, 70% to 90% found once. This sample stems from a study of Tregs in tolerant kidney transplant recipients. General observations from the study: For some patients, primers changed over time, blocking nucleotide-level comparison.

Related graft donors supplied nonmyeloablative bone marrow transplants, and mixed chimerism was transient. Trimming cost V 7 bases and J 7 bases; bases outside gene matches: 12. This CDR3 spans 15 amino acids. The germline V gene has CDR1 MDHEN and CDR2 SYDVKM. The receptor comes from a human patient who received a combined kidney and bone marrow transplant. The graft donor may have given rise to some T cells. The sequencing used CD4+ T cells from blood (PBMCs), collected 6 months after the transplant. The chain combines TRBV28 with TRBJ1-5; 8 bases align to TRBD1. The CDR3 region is CASIKPDRATQPQHF. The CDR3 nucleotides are TGTGCCAGCATTAAACCGGACAGGGCAACACAGCCCCAGCATTTT.